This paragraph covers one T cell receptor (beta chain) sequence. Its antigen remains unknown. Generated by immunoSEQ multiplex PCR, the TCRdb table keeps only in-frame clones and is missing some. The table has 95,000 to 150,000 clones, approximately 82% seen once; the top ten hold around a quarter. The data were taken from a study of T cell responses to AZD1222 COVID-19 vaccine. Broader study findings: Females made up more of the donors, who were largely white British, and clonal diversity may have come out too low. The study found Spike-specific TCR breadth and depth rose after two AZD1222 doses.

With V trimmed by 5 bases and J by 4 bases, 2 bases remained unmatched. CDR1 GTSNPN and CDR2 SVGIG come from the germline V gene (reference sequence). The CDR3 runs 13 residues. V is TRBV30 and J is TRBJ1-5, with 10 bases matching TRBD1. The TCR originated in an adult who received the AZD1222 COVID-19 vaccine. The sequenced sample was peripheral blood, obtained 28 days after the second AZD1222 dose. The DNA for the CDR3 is TGTGCCTGGGGACAGGGGGTAAATCAGCCCCAGCATTTT. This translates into CAWGQGVNQPQHF.